This TCR beta chain was observed in a study of control samples from healthy donors and cancer patients. Germline V gene sequence: CDR1 MNHEY, CDR2 SMNVEV (reference sequence). V was clipped by 4 bases and J by 9 bases, with 10 bases between them. The CDR3 has 12 amino acids. TCRdb's table, derived via immunoSEQ multiplex PCR, lists solely in-frame clones and lacks some. The sample holds tens of thousands of clones, approximately 94% seen once. The material sequenced was PBMCs. This chain links TRBV27 with TRBJ1-5, with TRBD1 as a possible D gene (5 bases). The source of this sequence is a woman between 40 and 55 years old with lung cancer. The DNA for the CDR3 is TGTGCCAGCAGTTCCTGGGGGTGGCCCCAGCATTTT. As protein: CASSSWGWPQHF.